The rows below give T cell receptor beta chains drawn from one sample of a study of blood T cell repertoires in COVID-19. Method: immunoSEQ multiplex PCR; TCRdb's copy keeps in-frame clones and lacks some. The table includes around 280,000 clones, roughly nine tenths detected once. Sequenced input: peripheral blood. The receptors originated from a woman aged 25 to 45 with COVID-19, enrolled during active disease. Each CDR3 is given without its conserved first and last residue. Fields, in order: CDR3 protein, V gene, CDR3 length, D gene. A D gene is named only where the DNA matches it firmly.

CDR3: ASSLVLAGGTYEQY; V: TRBV27; length: 14; D: TRBD2
CDR3: ASSLKLDTEAF; V: TRBV5-1; length: 11; D: NA
CDR3: ASSQIGGNGNTIY; V: TRBV2; length: 13; D: NA
CDR3: ATSHTTDTQY; V: TRBV24-1; length: 10; D: NA
CDR3: ASRGGGNNYGYT; V: TRBV5-1; length: 12; D: NA
CDR3: ASSLVASGDTDTQY; V: TRBV7-9; length: 14; D: TRBD2
CDR3: ASSSVQGGNSPLH; V: TRBV6-4; length: 13; D: NA
CDR3: ASSRVRGADTQY; V: TRBV2; length: 12; D: NA
CDR3: ASSFGLAGGGRYNEQF; V: TRBV7-8; length: 16; D: TRBD2
CDR3: ASSFGTGGFYLH; V: TRBV3-1/TRBV3-2; length: 12; D: TRBD1
CDR3: ASSFVYYNSPLH; V: TRBV28; length: 12; D: NA
CDR3: ASSDQGTYNEQF; V: TRBV6-1; length: 12; D: NA
CDR3: ASSSYITGELF; V: TRBV5-1; length: 11; D: NA
CDR3: ASSLLGGEQPQH; V: TRBV27; length: 12; D: NA
CDR3: ASSPGLAGANRYNEQF; V: TRBV7-8; length: 16; D: TRBD2
CDR3: ASSLAAQNTGYT; V: TRBV5-1; length: 12; D: NA
CDR3: ASSFKRGYQETQY; V: TRBV7-8; length: 13; D: TRBD2
CDR3: ASSYSRGDTEAF; V: TRBV9; length: 12; D: NA
CDR3: AIMAPPDTQY; V: TRBV10-3; length: 10; D: NA
CDR3: ASSLGGGNTDTQY; V: TRBV7-6; length: 13; D: NA
CDR3: ASTGTGATEREKLF; V: TRBV2; length: 14; D: TRBD1
CDR3: ASSPTLMGAYYGYT; V: TRBV4-1; length: 14; D: NA
CDR3: ASSINRDTEAF; V: TRBV2; length: 11; D: NA
CDR3: ASSLGQGPYEQY; V: TRBV5-1; length: 12; D: TRBD1
CDR3: ASSESGGAYNEQF; V: TRBV2; length: 13; D: TRBD2
CDR3: ASSGDKQGLLNSPLH; V: TRBV9; length: 15; D: TRBD1
CDR3: ASSDLPGQTSYEQY; V: TRBV28; length: 14; D: TRBD1
CDR3: SVEDVSSDYGYT; V: TRBV29-1; length: 12; D: NA
CDR3: ASSFFSGGAPYEQY; V: TRBV5-1; length: 14; D: TRBD2
CDR3: ASSEALEGNYGYT; V: TRBV2; length: 13; D: NA
CDR3: ASPTGTGGSGYT; V: TRBV6-5; length: 12; D: TRBD1
CDR3: ASIGSSTDTQY; V: TRBV2; length: 11; D: NA
CDR3: ASSVDAGNQPQH; V: TRBV9; length: 12; D: NA
CDR3: ASSEPLMTIRYT; V: TRBV19; length: 12; D: NA
CDR3: ASSPRTGEEKLF; V: TRBV27; length: 12; D: TRBD1
CDR3: ASSYVRGTIQDTQY; V: TRBV6-6; length: 14; D: NA
CDR3: ASSPPFRRLGGGPSEQY; V: TRBV18; length: 17; D: NA
CDR3: ASSPRGGPGTEAF; V: TRBV11-2; length: 13; D: NA
CDR3: ASSYSRWARDSPLH; V: TRBV6-5; length: 14; D: NA
CDR3: ASTVTGWDEKLF; V: TRBV6-5; length: 12; D: TRBD1
CDR3: ASSFLSEQY; V: TRBV13; length: 9; D: NA
CDR3: ASKKWDRDYEQY; V: TRBV19; length: 12; D: TRBD1
CDR3: ASSPLAGGPADTQY; V: TRBV18; length: 14; D: TRBD2
CDR3: ASSPNWGELF; V: TRBV28; length: 10; D: NA
CDR3: ASSFMTVYNSPLH; V: TRBV4-1; length: 13; D: NA
CDR3: ASRGVGANEKLF; V: TRBV7-6; length: 12; D: NA
CDR3: ASSHSPTSGGTDTQY; V: TRBV4-1; length: 15; D: TRBD2
CDR3: ASSRTGGDNTEAF; V: TRBV18; length: 13; D: TRBD1
CDR3: AWSQTNQPQH; V: TRBV30; length: 10; D: NA
CDR3: ASRKPGHEAF; V: TRBV12-3/TRBV12-4; length: 10; D: NA
CDR3: ASSESVAGGPQGETQY; V: TRBV10-1; length: 16; D: TRBD2
CDR3: ASSTRTGKNEKLF; V: TRBV21-1; length: 13; D: NA
CDR3: ASSLLAGGTEQF; V: TRBV7-9; length: 12; D: TRBD2
CDR3: AWSPSSNEQF; V: TRBV30; length: 10; D: NA
CDR3: ASSFQGVRFTEAF; V: TRBV11-2; length: 13; D: TRBD1
CDR3: TSTIRGRTEAF; V: TRBV1; length: 11; D: NA
CDR3: ASSERGIADTQY; V: TRBV6-4; length: 12; D: NA
CDR3: ASSRQGAGEQY; V: TRBV2; length: 11; D: TRBD1
CDR3: ASSLEDGVGYTDTQY; V: TRBV5-1; length: 15; D: NA
CDR3: ATSEGGAGNTIY; V: TRBV15; length: 12; D: NA